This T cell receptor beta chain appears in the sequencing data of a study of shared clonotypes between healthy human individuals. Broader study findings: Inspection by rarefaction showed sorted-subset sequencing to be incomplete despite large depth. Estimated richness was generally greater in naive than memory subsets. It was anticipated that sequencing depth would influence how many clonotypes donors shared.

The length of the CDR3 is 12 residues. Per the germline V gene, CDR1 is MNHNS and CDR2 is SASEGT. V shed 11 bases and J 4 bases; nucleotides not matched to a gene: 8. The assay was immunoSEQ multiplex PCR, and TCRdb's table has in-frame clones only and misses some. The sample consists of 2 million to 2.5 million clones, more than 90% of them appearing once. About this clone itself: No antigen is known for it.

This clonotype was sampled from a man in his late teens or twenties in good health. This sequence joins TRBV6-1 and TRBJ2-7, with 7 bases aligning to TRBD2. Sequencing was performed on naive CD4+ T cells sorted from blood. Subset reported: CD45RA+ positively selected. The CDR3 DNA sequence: TGTGCCGTTAAATTTAGCGGGTACGAGCAGTACTTC. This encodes CAVKFSGYEQYF.